The 23 T cell receptor beta chains reported below all come from one sample, sequenced in a study of identical twins. A single record per CDR3 protein comes from TCRdb applying MiXCR to the 5' RACE reads. The data hold approximately 630,000 distinct CDR3 sequences, with under 8.5% observed a single time. In addition, the sample was reused for a study of yellow fever vaccine responses in identical twins.

The specimen sequenced was PBMCs. Receptors were obtained from a young woman in good health.

This clonotype has a handful of counts. The chain employs TRBV5-1 and TRBJ2-5, with D possibly TRBD1 on 6 matching bases. Trimming pared 4 bases from V and 2 bases from J, leaving 9 bases between. CDR3 length: 13 amino acids. CDR1 SGHRS and CDR2 YFSETQ come from the germline V gene. The CDR3, as DNA: TGCGCCAGCAGCACCGGACAGCAAGAGACCCAGTACTTC. Amino acid sequence: CASSTGQQETQYF.

This clonotype was recorded a few times. The chain joins TRBV24-1 to TRBJ2-1; D unresolved. CDR3 length: 14 residues. V gave up 4 bases and J gave up 0 bases, with 6 bases separating them. CDR1 is KGHDR and CDR2 is SFDVKD in the germline V gene. In DNA, the CDR3 is TGTGCCACCAGTGAGACGGGCTCCTACAATGAGCAGTTCTTC. The encoded protein is CATSETGSYNEQFF.

This clonotype has ten or more counts. V gene TRBV7-2 combines with J gene TRBJ1-4; the D gene is possibly TRBD1 (5 bases). V dropped 3 bases and J dropped 6 bases, with 14 bases sitting between them. There are 15 residues in the CDR3. Germline V gene data show CDR1 as SGHTA and CDR2 as FQGNSA. The CDR3 DNA reads as TGTGCCAGCAGCTTGTTCGCAGGGCTGGATGAAAAACTGTTTTTT. It encodes CASSLFAGLDEKLFF.

This clonotype was observed a few times. The chain carries TRBV7-2 and TRBJ2-3; the match to TRBD2 covers 10 bases. Germline CDR1 and CDR2: SGHTA and FQGNSA. Trimming removed 2 bases from V and 2 bases from J; junction bases left unmatched: 7. This CDR3 is 17 amino acids long. The CDR3 loop is CASSLTLAGDITDTQYF. The CDR3 DNA sequence: TGTGCCAGCAGCTTAACGCTAGCGGGAGATATCACAGATACGCAGTATTTT.

This clonotype was detected ten times or more. This rearrangement joins TRBV20-1 to TRBJ2-5; D uncertain. CDR1 and CDR2 from the germline V gene are DFQATT and SNEGSKA (reference sequence). The CDR3 has 11 residues. With 3 bases removed from V and 6 bases from J, the gap between germline ends came to 8 bases. CDR3 sequence reads: CSASPSQTQYF. CDR3 coding DNA: TGCAGTGCTAGCCCCTCCCAGACCCAGTACTTC.

J is TRBJ2-3 and V is TRBV11-2, with 11 bases lining up with TRBD1. This CDR3 comprises 14 residues. Germline CDR1 is SGHAT and CDR2 is FQNNGV. J lost 8 bases, V lost 5 bases, and 6 bases had no gene match. The CDR3 is CASSLKGQGATQYF. The CDR3 DNA reads TGTGCCAGCAGCCTAAAAGGACAGGGGGCTACGCAGTATTTT.

This clonotype was seen only a few times. V gene TRBV7-9 combines with J gene TRBJ2-7; D ambiguous. This CDR3 is 14 amino acids long. Germline CDR1 and CDR2: SEHNR and FQNEAQ (reference sequence). V was clipped by 1 base and J by 3 bases, with 10 bases between them. CDR3 nucleotides: TGTGCCAGCAGCTTAGGCTCTGGGGTCTACGAGCAGTACGTC. Its protein is CASSLGSGVYEQYV.

The J gene is TRBJ2-2, the V gene TRBV6-1; the D gene is possibly TRBD1 (6 bases). Trimming took off 8 bases at V and 5 bases at J, with 15 bases between the two ends. The germline V gene has CDR1 MNHNS and CDR2 SASEGT. This CDR3 is 14 amino acids long. In DNA, the CDR3 is TGTGCCAGCGCCACAGGGCTTGGTACCGGGGAGCTGTTTTTT. This gives the protein CASATGLGTGELFF.

The table lists this clonotype with a few counts. This chain uses TRBV6-1 with TRBJ1-4, with D possibly TRBD1 on 6 matching bases. The CDR3 runs 14 residues. Trimming shortened V by 4 bases and J by 7 bases, and 13 bases separated the two germline ends. Germline assignment: CDR1 MNHNS and CDR2 SASEGT. The CDR3 nucleotides read TGTGCCAGCAGTGTAGGGGGGTCAATTGAAAAACTGTTTTTT. As protein: CASSVGGSIEKLFF.

The rearrangement joins TRBV28 to TRBJ1-2; tentative D call: TRBD1 (5 bases). CDR1 is MDHEN and CDR2 is SYDVKM in the germline V gene. The V gene lost 7 bases and the J gene lost 5 bases, with 14 bases spanning the gap. The CDR3 is made up of 13 amino acids. CDR3 sequence (DNA): TGTGCCAGCACCTCGACAGACCAATATGGCTACACCTTC. It translates to CASTSTDQYGYTF.

This clonotype was counted a few times. This chain connects TRBV29-1 to TRBJ2-7, with 8 bases identical to TRBD1. CDR1 is SQVTM, CDR2 ANQGSEA, per germline. The CDR3 spans 12 residues. Losses at the gene ends were 3 bases for V and 4 bases for J; bases not matched to a gene: 2. In DNA, the CDR3 is TGCAGCGTTGACAGGGGGCCATACGAGCAGTACTTC. It is translated as CSVDRGPYEQYF.

This clonotype was counted many times. The chain is built from TRBV9 and TRBJ1-1; possibly TRBD1 for D (6 bases). Trimming removed 4 bases from V and 1 base from J, with 14 bases in between. Germline CDR1 and CDR2: SGDLS and YYNGEE. This CDR3 has 15 amino acids. This chain's CDR3 is CASSPSGGANTEAFF. DNA for the CDR3: TGTGCCAGCAGCCCCTCCGGGGGCGCGAACACTGAAGCTTTCTTT.

This clonotype has only a few counts. The CDR3 coding sequence is TGCGCCAGCAGCTTGGAGGTCGGGAGCTGGGGTGAGCAGTTCTTC. Amino acid sequence: CASSLEVGSWGEQFF. V is TRBV5-1 and J is TRBJ2-1; D might be TRBD2 (6 bases). This CDR3 spans 15 amino acids. V was clipped by 0 bases and J by 9 bases, with 16 bases between them. From germline, CDR1 is SGHRS and CDR2 YFSETQ.

The J gene is TRBJ2-7, the V gene TRBV12-3 or TRBV12-4; a weak D match, TRBD1 (6 bases). The germline V and J ends were trimmed by 6 bases and 4 bases, with 19 bases remaining between them. The CDR3 spans 15 residues. The CDR3 spells CASSSVGEGGYEQYF. CDR3 in DNA: TGTGCCAGCAGCTCCGTGGGGGAAGGGGGATACGAGCAGTACTTC.

The genes are TRBV29-1 and TRBJ2-5, with TRBD1 as a possible D gene (5 bases). The CDR3 loop spans 12 amino acids. The germline CDR1 and CDR2 sequences are SQVTM and ANQGSEA. Trimming cost V 4 bases and J 6 bases, with 12 bases left between them. CDR3 loop: CSVVLGPQTQYF. The CDR3 bases are TGCAGCGTTGTGTTGGGGCCCCAGACCCAGTACTTC.

In its sample, this clonotype was seen a few times. The gene calls are TRBV6-5 and TRBJ2-2; TRBD2 matches 11 bases. V was clipped by 2 bases and J by 7 bases; unmatched bases: 12. This CDR3 has 18 residues. CDR1 is MNHEY and CDR2 is SVGAGI in the germline V gene. The CDR3 loop is CASSYQTSGAFYGGELFF. Here the CDR3 DNA reads TGTGCCAGCAGTTACCAGACTAGCGGGGCATTTTATGGCGGGGAGCTGTTTTTT.

This clonotype was counted a few times. V is TRBV5-1 and J is TRBJ2-5, with 7 bases lining up with TRBD2. The CDR3 extends over 15 amino acids. From germline, CDR1 is SGHRS and CDR2 YFSETQ. V lost 2 bases and J lost 5; bases outside the gene matches: 9. As DNA, the CDR3 is TGCGCCAGCAGCTTTATTGGCGGGGAGGGCGAGACCCAGTACTTC. It yields the protein CASSFIGGEGETQYF.

This clonotype was found a few times. The V and J genes are TRBV28 and TRBJ2-7; TRBD1 agrees at 8 bases. CDR1 and CDR2 (germline): MDHEN, SYDVKM. J gave up 5 bases and V 6 bases, and 9 bases lay outside the gene matches. The CDR3 loop spans 14 amino acids. DNA of the CDR3: TGTGCCAGCAGGTTCGCAGGGGGCAGAAACGAGCAGTACGTC. Amino acid sequence: CASRFAGGRNEQYV.

The sample holds a few counts of this clonotype. V usage is TRBV6-1 and J usage is TRBJ2-7; TRBD1 matches at 10 bases. From germline, CDR1 is MNHNS and CDR2 SASEGT. The ends lost 7 bases at V and 1 base at J; junction bases unmatched: 4. The CDR3 is 14 amino acids. This CDR3 reads CASTLGQGSYEQYV. The CDR3, as DNA: TGTGCCAGCACCCTGGGACAGGGGTCCTACGAGCAGTACGTC.

A remark on this clonotype: A read error is possible here, since a much larger clone lies one base away. The chain uses TRBV7-9 and TRBJ2-7; D is ambiguous. The CDR3 runs to 14 residues. CDR1 SEHNR and CDR2 FQNEAQ come from the germline V gene (reference sequence). The CDR3 DNA follows: TGTGCCAGCAGCTTAACGGAAACACCCTACGAGCAGAACTTC. Translated, it gives CASSLTETPYEQNF.

This clonotype showed up many times. This chain links TRBV5-1 with TRBJ2-7; TRBD2 agrees at 11 bases. The germline V gene encodes CDR1 SGHRS and CDR2 YFSETQ. This CDR3 region has 13 residues. Trimming cost V 2 bases and J 5 bases; bases outside gene matches: 0. The CDR3 is CASSLLAGDEQYF. In DNA, the CDR3 is TGCGCCAGCAGCTTACTAGCGGGAGACGAGCAGTACTTC.

There are a few counts of this clonotype. The chain has TRBV7-9 and TRBJ2-1, with TRBD1 as a possible D gene (5 bases). Trimming took 5 bases from V and 5 from J, leaving 16 bases between them. Germline lookup yields CDR1 SEHNR and CDR2 FQNEAQ (reference sequence). CDR3 length equals 15 residues. The CDR3 DNA is TGTGCCAGCAGCGGCGGACACGATACAGACAATGAGCAGTTCTTC. Protein sequence: CASSGGHDTDNEQFF.

This clonotype has more than one count but fewer than ten. V and J are TRBV7-3 and TRBJ2-5; D gene ambiguous. The length of the CDR3 is 15 residues. The V gene lost 5 bases and the J gene lost 4 bases, with 17 bases spanning the gap. Germline CDR1 and CDR2: SGHTA and FQGTGA. The CDR3 bases are TGTGCCAGCAGCCGATACCCCAGCGTAGGAGAGACCCAGTACTTC. Protein product: CASSRYPSVGETQYF. Variable domain in full (rest from reference TRBV7-3 and TRBJ2-5): GAGVSQTPSNKVTEKGKYVELRCDPISGHTALYWYRQSLGQGPEFLIYFQGTGAADDSGLPNDRFFAVRPEGSVSTLKIQRTERGDSAVYLCASSRYPSVGETQYFGPGTRLLVL.